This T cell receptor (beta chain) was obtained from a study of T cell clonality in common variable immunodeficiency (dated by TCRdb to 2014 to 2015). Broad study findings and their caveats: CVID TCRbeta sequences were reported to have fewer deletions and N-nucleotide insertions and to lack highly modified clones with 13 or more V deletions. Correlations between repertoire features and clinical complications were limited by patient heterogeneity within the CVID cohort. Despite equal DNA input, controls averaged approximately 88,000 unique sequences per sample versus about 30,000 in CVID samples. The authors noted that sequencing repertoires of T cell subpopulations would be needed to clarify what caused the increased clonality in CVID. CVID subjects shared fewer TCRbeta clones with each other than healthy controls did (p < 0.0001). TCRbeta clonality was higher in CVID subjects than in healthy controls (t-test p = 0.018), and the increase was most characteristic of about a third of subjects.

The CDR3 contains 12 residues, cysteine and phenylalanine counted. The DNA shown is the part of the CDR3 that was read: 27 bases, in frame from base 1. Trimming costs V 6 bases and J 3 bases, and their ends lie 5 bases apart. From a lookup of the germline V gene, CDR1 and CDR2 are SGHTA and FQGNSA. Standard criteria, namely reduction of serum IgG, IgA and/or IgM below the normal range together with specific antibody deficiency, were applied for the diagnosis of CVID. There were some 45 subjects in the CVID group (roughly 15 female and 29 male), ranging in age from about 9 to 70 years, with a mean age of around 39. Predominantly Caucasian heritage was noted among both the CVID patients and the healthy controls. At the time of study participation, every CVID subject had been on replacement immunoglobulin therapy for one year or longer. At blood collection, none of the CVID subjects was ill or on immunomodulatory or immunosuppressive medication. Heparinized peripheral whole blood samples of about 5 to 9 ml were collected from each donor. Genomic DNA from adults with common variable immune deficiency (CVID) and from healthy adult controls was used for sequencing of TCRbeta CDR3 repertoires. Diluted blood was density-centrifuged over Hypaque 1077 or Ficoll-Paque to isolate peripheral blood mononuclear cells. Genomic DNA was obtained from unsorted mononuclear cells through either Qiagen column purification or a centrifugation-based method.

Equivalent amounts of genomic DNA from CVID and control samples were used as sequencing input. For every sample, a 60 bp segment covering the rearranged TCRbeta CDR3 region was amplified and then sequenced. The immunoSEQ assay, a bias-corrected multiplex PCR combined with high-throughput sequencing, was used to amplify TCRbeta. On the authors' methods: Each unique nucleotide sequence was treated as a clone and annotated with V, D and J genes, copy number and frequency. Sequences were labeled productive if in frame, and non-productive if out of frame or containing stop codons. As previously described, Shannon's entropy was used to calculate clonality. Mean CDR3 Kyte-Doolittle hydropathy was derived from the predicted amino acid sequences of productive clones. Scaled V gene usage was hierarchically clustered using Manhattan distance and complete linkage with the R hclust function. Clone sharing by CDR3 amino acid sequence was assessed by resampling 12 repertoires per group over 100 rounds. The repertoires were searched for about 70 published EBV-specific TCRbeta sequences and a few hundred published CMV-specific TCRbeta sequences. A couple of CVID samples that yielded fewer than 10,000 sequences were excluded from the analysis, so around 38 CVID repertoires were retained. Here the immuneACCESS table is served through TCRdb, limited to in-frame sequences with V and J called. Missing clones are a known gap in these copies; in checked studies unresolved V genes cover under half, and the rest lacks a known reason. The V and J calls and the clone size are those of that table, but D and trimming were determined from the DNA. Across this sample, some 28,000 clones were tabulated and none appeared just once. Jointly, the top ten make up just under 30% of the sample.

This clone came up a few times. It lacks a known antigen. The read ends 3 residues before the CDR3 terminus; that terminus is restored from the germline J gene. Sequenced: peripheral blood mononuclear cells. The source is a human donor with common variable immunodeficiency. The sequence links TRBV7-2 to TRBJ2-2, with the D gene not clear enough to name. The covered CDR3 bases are TGTGCCAGCAGTTCCGACACCGGGGAG. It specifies CASSSDTGE. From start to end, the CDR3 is CASSSDTGELFF.